The TCR beta chain described here comes from a study of control samples from healthy donors and cancer patients. Method: immunoSEQ multiplex PCR; TCRdb's copy keeps in-frame clones and lacks some. The sample comprises around 150,000 clones, about 90% of which are singletons, and 12% rests with the top ten. The CDR3 sequence is 17 residues long. Germline values: CDR1 SGHTA, CDR2 FQGNSA. After removal of 5 bases from V and 6 bases from J, the junction contained 15 bases not matched to a gene. Specimen: blood. This sequence was found in a man under 40 in good health. The chain joins TRBV7-2 to TRBJ2-3; 9 nucleotides agree with TRBD2. The DNA for the CDR3 is TGTGCCAGCAGCGCCCGACTCTTAGCGGGGGTAAGCGATACGCAGTATTTT. Encoded protein: CASSARLLAGVSDTQYF.